This T cell receptor (beta chain) emerged from a study of blood T cell repertoires in COVID-19. Study summary: Some COVID-19 samples were acute and others convalescent; all came from the United States, Italy and Spain. T cells, B-cell-depleted T cells, or PBMCs provided the cDNA or gDNA that served as material.

The CDR3 consists of 14 residues. With 8 bases clipped from V and 4 bases from J, the junction kept 8 bases outside the gene matches. Per the germline V gene, CDR1 is SNHLY and CDR2 is FYNNEI. TCRdb's table, derived via immunoSEQ multiplex PCR, lists solely in-frame clones and lacks some. The sample includes approximately 280,000 clones, 65% to 90% of them seen just once. The sequenced sample was peripheral blood. The V call is TRBV2, the J call TRBJ1-1; 9 bases fit TRBD1. This clonotype was obtained from a man between 45 and 60 years old with active or convalescent COVID-19. CDR3: CASGPDRGATEAFF. CDR3 DNA: TGTGCCAGCGGGCCGGACAGGGGCGCCACTGAAGCTTTCTTT.